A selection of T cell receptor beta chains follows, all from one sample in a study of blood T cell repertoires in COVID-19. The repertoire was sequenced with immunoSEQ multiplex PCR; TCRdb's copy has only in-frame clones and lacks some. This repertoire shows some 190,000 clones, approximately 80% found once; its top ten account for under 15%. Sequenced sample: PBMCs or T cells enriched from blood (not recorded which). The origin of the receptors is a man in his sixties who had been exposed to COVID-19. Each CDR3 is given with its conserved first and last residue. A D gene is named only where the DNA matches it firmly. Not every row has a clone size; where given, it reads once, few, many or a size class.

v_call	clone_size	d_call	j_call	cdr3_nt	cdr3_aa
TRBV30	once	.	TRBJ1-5	TGTGCCTGTGGGGCTGGCAATCAGCCCCAGCATTTT	CACGAGNQPQHF
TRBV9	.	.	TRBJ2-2	TGTGCCAGCAGCGATGGGGGGTACACCGGGGAGCTGTTTTTT	CASSDGGYTGELFF
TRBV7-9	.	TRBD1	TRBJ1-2	TGTGCCAGCAGCTCAGATCAGCCGGGACAGGATGGCTACACCTTC	CASSSDQPGQDGYTF
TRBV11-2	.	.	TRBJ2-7	TGTGCCAGCAGCTTAGTGGGGCAGGGCGGGGACGAGCAGTACTTC	CASSLVGQGGDEQYF
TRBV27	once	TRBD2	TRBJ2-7	TGTGCCAGCAGTCATGGGACTAGCGGGACTTACGAGCAGTACTTC	CASSHGTSGTYEQYF
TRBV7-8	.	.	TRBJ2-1	TGTGCCAGCAGCTTATTGATACAAGAATACAATGAGCAGTTCTTC	CASSLLIQEYNEQFF
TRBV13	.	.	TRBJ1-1	TGTGCCAGCAGCCTTCGTACTGAAGCTTTCTTT	CASSLRTEAFF
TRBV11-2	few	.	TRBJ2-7	TGTGCCAGCAGCTTAGATAGAGTAGCCTACGAGCAGTACTTC	CASSLDRVAYEQYF
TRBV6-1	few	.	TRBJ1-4	TGTGCCAGCAGTGAAGGCTTTGGGAACAGCGGAGAAAAACTGTTTTTT	CASSEGFGNSGEKLFF
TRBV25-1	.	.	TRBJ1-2	TGTGCCAGCAGTGGGACAACTAACTATGGCTACACCTTC	CASSGTTNYGYTF
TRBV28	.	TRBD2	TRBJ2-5	TGTGCCAGCAGGGCGGGGGGCGAGGAGACCCAGTACTTC	CASRAGGEETQYF
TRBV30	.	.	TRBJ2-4	TGTGCCTGGAGTGTACAGGGTAGGCTCAACATTCAGTACTTC	CAWSVQGRLNIQYF
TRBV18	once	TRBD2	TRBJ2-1	TGTGCCAGCTCACCTCCTACGGCGGGAGGACGATTAGGCGAGCAGTTCTTC	CASSPPTAGGRLGEQFF
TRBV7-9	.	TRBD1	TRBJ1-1	TGTGCCAGCAGCTACCCGGACAGGGAGAACACTGAAGCTTTCTTT	CASSYPDRENTEAFF
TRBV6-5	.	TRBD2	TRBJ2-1	TGTGCCAGCAGTTACGACAGACTAGCGGGAGCTCCGTTCTTC	CASSYDRLAGAPFF
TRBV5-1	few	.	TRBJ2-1	TGCGCCAGCAGCTTGACTAGCAATGAGCAGTTCTTC	CASSLTSNEQFF
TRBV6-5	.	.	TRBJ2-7	TGTGCCAGCAGTTACGGGGGGACAGAGATCTACGAGCAGTACTTC	CASSYGGTEIYEQYF
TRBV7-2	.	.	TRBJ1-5	TGTGCCAGCAGCTTAGCGACTAATCAGCCCCAGCATTTT	CASSLATNQPQHF
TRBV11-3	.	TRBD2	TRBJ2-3	TGTGCCAGCAGCCCAGGGGCTAGCGGGAGAGGGAATACGCAGTATTTT	CASSPGASGRGNTQYF
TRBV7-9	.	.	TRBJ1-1	TGTGCCAGCAGCCGCCAAACAGAGAACACTGAAGCTTTCTTT	CASSRQTENTEAFF
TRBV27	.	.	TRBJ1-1	TGTGCCAGCAGTTTGATCTCTCGGGGGGACACTGAAGCTTTCTTT	CASSLISRGDTEAFF
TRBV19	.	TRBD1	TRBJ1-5	TGTGCCAGTAGTAGCCGGGACAGGTTTCAGCCCCAGCATTTT	CASSSRDRFQPQHF
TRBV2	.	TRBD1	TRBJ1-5	TGTGCCAGCAGTGGGGGACAGGGTACTCAGCCCCAGCATTTT	CASSGGQGTQPQHF
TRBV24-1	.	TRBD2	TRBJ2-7	TGTGCCACCAGAGGGCGGGGGGCACAGGACGAGCAGTACTTC	CATRGRGAQDEQYF
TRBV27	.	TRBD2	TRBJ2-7	TGTGCCAGCAGTTTAACGGGAGGCGAGCAGTACTTC	CASSLTGGEQYF
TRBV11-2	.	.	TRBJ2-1	TGTGCCAGCAGCTCCGCCGACAGGCCGAGAACCTACAATGAGCAGTTCTTC	CASSSADRPRTYNEQFF
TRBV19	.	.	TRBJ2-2	TGTGCCAGTGGTTGGGGCGAGCTGTTTTTT	CASGWGELFF
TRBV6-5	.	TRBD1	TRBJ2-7	TGTGCCACCGCGACAGGGGTCGAGCAGTACTTC	CATATGVEQYF
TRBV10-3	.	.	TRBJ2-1	TGTGCCATCAGCTCGGGACAACACAATGAGCAGTTCTTC	CAISSGQHNEQFF